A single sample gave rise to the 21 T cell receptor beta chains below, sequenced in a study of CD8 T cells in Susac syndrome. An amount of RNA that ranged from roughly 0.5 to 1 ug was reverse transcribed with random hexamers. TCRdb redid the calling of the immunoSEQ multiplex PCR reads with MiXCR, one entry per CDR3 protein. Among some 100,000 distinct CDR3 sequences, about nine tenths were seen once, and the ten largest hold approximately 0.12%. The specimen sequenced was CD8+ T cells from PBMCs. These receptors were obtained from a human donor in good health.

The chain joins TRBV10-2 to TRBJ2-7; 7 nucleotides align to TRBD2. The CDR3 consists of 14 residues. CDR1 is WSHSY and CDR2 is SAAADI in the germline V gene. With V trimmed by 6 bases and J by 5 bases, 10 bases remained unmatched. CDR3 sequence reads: CASSERDRFHEQYF. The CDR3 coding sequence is TGCGCCAGCAGCGAGCGGGATCGGTTCCACGAGCAGTACTTC.

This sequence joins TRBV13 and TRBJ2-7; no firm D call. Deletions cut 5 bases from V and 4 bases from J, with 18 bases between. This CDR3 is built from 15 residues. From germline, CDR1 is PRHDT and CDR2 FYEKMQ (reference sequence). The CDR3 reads CASSTTGSLDYEQYF. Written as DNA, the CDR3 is TGTGCCAGCAGCACTACTGGCAGTCTAGATTACGAGCAGTACTTC.

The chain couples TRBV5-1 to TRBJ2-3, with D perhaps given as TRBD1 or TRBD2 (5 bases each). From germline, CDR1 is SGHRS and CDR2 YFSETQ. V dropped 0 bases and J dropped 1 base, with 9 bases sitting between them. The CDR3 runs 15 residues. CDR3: CASSLVRGRTDTQYF. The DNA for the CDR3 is TGCGCCAGCAGCTTGGTGAGGGGTCGCACAGATACGCAGTATTTT.

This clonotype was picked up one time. The CDR3 region has the DNA TGTGCCAGCAGCAAGAAGGGAGGGTATTTTCAACCGACAGCTTTCTTT. It yields the protein CASSKKGGYFQPTAFF. The chain is built from TRBV3-1 and TRBJ1-1; no reliable D call. Germline CDR1 LGHDT, CDR2 YNNKEL (reference sequence). The CDR3 covers 16 residues. V was trimmed by 5 bases and J by 10 bases, leaving 26 bases between them.

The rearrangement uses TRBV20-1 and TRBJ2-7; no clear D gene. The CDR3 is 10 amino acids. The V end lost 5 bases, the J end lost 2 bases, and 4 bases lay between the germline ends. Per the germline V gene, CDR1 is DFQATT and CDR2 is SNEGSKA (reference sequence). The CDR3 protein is CSAATYEQYF. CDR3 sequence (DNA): TGCAGTGCTGCCACCTACGAGCAGTACTTC.

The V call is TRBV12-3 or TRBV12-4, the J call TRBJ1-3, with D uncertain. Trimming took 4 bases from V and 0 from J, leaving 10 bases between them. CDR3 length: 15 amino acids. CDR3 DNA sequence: TGTGCCAGCAGTTGGAGAGGACCCTCTGGAAACACCATATATTTT. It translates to CASSWRGPSGNTIYF.

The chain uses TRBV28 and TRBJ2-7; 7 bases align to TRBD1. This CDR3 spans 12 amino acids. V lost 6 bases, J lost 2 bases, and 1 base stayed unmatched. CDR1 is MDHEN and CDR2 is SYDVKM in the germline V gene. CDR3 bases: TGTGCCAGCAGACAGGGGACCTACGAGCAGTACTTC. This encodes CASRQGTYEQYF. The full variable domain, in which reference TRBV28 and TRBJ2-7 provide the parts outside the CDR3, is DVKVTQSSRYLVKRTGEKVFLECVQDMDHENMFWYRQDPGLGLRLIYFSYDVKMKEKGDIPEGYSVSREKKERFSLILESASTNQTSMYLCASRQGTYEQYFGPGTRLTVT.

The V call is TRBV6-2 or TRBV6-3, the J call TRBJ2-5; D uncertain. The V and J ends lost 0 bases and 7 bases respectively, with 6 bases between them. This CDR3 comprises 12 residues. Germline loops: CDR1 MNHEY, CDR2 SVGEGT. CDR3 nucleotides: TGTGCCAGCAGTTACTCAACGGGGACCCAGTACTTC. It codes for CASSYSTGTQYF.

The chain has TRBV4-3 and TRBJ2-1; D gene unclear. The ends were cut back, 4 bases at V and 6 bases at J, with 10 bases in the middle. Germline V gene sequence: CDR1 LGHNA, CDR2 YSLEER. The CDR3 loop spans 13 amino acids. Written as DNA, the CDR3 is TGCGCCAGCAGCCTCGAGGCTTTCAATGAGCAGTTCTTC. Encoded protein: CASSLEAFNEQFF.

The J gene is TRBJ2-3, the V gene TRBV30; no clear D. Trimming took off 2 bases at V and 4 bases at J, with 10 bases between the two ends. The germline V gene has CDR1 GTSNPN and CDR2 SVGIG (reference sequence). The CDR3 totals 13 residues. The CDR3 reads CAWSQAAADTQYF. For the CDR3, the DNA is TGTGCCTGGAGTCAGGCGGCAGCAGATACGCAGTATTTT.

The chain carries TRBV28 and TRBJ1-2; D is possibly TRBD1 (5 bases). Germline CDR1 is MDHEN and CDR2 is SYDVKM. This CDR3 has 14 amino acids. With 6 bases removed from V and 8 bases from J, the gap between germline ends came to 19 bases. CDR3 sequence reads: CASSSPAGDVGYTF. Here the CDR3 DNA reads TGTGCCAGCAGCTCCCCCGCGGGGGACGTAGGCTACACCTTC.

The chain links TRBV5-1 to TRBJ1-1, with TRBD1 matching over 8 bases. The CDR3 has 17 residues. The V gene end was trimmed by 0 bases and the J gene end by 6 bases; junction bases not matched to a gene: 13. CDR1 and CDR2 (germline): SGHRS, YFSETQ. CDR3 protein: CASSLGPQGGGLAEAFF. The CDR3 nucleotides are TGCGCCAGCAGCTTGGGCCCACAGGGGGGGGGATTGGCTGAAGCTTTCTTT.

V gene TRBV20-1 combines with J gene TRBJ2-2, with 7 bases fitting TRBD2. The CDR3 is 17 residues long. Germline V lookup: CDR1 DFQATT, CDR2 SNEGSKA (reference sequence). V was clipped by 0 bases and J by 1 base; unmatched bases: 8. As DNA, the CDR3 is TGCAGTGCTAGAGATCGGGGGGAGAACATGAACACCGGGGAGCTGTTTTTT. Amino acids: CSARDRGENMNTGELFF.

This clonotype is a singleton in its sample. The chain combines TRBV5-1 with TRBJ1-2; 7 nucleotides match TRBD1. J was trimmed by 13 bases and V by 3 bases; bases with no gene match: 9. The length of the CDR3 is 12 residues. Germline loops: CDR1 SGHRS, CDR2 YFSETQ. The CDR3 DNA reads TGCGCCAGCAGCTCGAACAGGGGTAGACGCACCTTC. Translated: CASSSNRGRRTF.

Written as DNA, the CDR3 is TGTGCCAGCAGCTTAGCCCCGACTGAAGCTTTCTTT. Translated, it gives CASSLAPTEAFF. The J gene is TRBJ1-1, the V gene TRBV7-9, with no clear D. Germline CDR1 reads SEHNR; CDR2 reads FQNEAQ (reference sequence). V lost 0 bases, J lost 5 bases, and 4 bases lay in between. The CDR3 loop spans 12 amino acids.

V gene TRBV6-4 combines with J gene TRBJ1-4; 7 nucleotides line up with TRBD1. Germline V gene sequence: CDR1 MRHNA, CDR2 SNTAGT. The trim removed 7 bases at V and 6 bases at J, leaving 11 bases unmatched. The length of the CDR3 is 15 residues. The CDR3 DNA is TGTGCCAGCAACTTAATGGGGACAGACGATGAAAAACTGTTTTTT. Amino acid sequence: CASNLMGTDDEKLFF.

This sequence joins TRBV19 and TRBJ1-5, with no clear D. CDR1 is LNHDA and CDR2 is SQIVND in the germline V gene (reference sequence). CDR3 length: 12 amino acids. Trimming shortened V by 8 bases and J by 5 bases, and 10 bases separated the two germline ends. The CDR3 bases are TGTGCCAGTTCCAAGGCGGATCAGCCCCAGCATTTT. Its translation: CASSKADQPQHF.

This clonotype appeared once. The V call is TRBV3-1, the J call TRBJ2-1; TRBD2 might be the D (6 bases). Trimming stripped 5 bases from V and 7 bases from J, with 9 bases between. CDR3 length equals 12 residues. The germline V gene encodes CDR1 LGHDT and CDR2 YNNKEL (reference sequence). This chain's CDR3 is CASSKAGNEQFF. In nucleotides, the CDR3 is TGTGCCAGCAGCAAGGCGGGAAATGAGCAGTTCTTC.

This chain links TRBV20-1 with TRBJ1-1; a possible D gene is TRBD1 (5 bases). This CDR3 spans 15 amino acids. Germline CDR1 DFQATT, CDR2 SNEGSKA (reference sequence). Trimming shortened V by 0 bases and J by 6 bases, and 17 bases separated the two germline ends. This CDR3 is CSARDGRTGGSEAFF. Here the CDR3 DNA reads TGCAGTGCTAGAGATGGGAGAACAGGCGGGTCTGAAGCTTTCTTT.

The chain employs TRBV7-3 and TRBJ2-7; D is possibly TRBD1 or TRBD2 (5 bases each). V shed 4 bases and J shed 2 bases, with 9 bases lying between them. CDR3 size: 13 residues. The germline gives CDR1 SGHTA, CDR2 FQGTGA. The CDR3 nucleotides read TGTGCCAGCAGCTCGGGACCTCCCTACGAGCAGTACTTC. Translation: CASSSGPPYEQYF.

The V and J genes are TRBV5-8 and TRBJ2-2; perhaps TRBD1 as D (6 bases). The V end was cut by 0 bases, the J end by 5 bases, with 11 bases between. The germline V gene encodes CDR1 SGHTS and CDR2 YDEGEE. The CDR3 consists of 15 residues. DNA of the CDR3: TGTGCCAGCAGCTTGGCTCCAGGGGCGACCGGGGAGCTGTTTTTT. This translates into CASSLAPGATGELFF. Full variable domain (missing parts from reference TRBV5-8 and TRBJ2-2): EAGVTQSPTHLIKTRGQQATLRCSPISGHTSVYWYQQALGLGLQFLLWYDEGEERNRGNFPPRFSGRQFPNYSSELNVNALELEDSALYLCASSLAPGATGELFFGEGSRLTVL.